This T cell receptor (beta chain) derives from a study of cytomegalovirus exposure and HLA in healthy donors. The study ran its PCR with 60 Vbeta and 13 Jbeta primers. Measured with immunoSEQ multiplex PCR; TCRdb has only the in-frame clones, and not every one. The repertoire consists of 180,000 or so clones, with roughly 78% occurring once and the leading ten covering approximately 2.1%. Comments on this clone: A read error may account for a junction end that differs from germline.

Germline loops: CDR1 MNHEY, CDR2 SMNVEV (reference sequence). The CDR3 is 12 amino acids. The material sequenced was PBMCs. This sequence joins TRBV27 and TRBJ1-6; D gene unclear. The clonotype originates from a woman in her thirties in good health and CMV-seronegative. The chain's CDR3 is CASSAYDSPLHF. The CDR3 DNA is TGTGCCAGCAGTGCCTATGATTCACCCCTCCACTTT.